Presented here are 8 T cell receptor beta chains from one specimen sequenced in a study of T-cell reconstitution after alpha-beta-depleted transplantation in children. Preparation of the TCRbeta library used unique molecular identifiers. TCRdb ran MiXCR on the PCR reads and lists one entry per CDR3 protein. This sample has some 520,000 distinct CDR3 sequences, with approximately 29% found just once. The sample was PBMCs from the stem cell graft donor, taken from the stem cell graft. The receptor set was obtained from a human donor who donated a stem cell graft to a child with aplastic anemia.

This chain connects TRBV10-3 to TRBJ1-3; D unresolved. This CDR3 is built from 14 residues. Germline-derived CDR1 and CDR2 are ENHRY and SYGVKD. V was clipped by 10 bases and J by 4 bases, with 17 bases between them. This CDR3 is CATTLGATGNTIYF. CDR3 sequence (DNA): TGTGCCACCACCTTGGGAGCCACGGGAAACACCATATATTTT.

This clonotype was seen only a few times. The genes are TRBV12-3 or TRBV12-4 and TRBJ1-1; unclear D gene. V lost 3 bases and J lost 1, with 6 bases in between. The CDR3 has 13 amino acids. The CDR3 DNA is TGTGCCAGCAGTTTTACCTCGAACACTGAAGCTTTCTTT. Its translation: CASSFTSNTEAFF.

The rearrangement uses TRBV10-2 and TRBJ2-3; 10 bases line up with TRBD2. Germline assignment: CDR1 WSHSY and CDR2 SAAADI. This CDR3 comprises 16 residues. V shed 3 bases, J shed 3 bases, and the junction held 6 bases outside the gene matches. CDR3 sequence (DNA): TGCGCCAGCAGTGATCCCCGGACTAGCGGAACAGATACGCAGTATTTT. This translates into CASSDPRTSGTDTQYF.

CDR3 DNA: TGTGCCACCAGCAAGAGTGGGTACTACACCGGGGAGCTGTTTTTT. This gives the protein CATSKSGYYTGELFF. This sequence joins TRBV15 and TRBJ2-2, with D hard to call. Germline lookup yields CDR1 LNHNV and CDR2 YYDKDF (reference sequence). Trimming removed 4 bases from V and 3 bases from J, with 12 bases in between. The CDR3 runs to 15 residues.

This chain joins TRBV12-5 and TRBJ1-5, with D perhaps TRBD1 (5 bases). V dropped 6 bases and J dropped 7 bases, with 10 bases sitting between them. CDR3 length: 12 residues. Looked up from germline, CDR1 is LGHNT and CDR2 is FRNRAP. The DNA for the CDR3 is TGTGCTAGTGGCACAGGAATCCAGCCCCAGCATTTT. It specifies CASGTGIQPQHF.

This clonotype was counted a few times. The chain has TRBV12-3 or TRBV12-4 and TRBJ2-2, with D tentatively TRBD2 (5 bases). The CDR3 is 14 residues long. V lost 7 bases to trimming and J lost 4 bases, with 13 bases between them. CDR3 bases: TGTGCCAGCAACTCAAACGGAGGCACCGGGGAGCTGTTTTTT. This sequence encodes CASNSNGGTGELFF.

This clonotype has more than one count but fewer than ten. J is TRBJ2-3 and V is TRBV7-2; 7 nucleotides align to TRBD2. Germline V CDR1 and CDR2: SGHTA, FQGNSA. V gave up 3 bases and J gave up 5 bases; unmatched junction bases: 14. The CDR3 runs 17 residues. Here the CDR3 DNA reads TGTGCCAGCAGCTTCGCAGGAGGCGGGAGTCTGGGAGATACGCAGTATTTT. Its protein is CASSFAGGGSLGDTQYF. The full variable domain, in which reference TRBV7-2 and TRBJ2-3 provide the parts outside the CDR3, is GAGVSQSPSNKVTEKGKDVELRCDPISGHTALYWYRQSLGQGLEFLIYFQGNSAPDKSGLPSDRFSAERTGGSVSTLTIQRTQQEDSAVYLCASSFAGGGSLGDTQYFGPGTRLTVL.

V gene TRBV24-1 combines with J gene TRBJ2-1, with D possibly being TRBD1 (6 bases). Trimming took 4 bases from V and 3 from J, leaving 15 bases between them. The germline gives CDR1 KGHDR, CDR2 SFDVKD. CDR3 length: 16 amino acids. The chain's CDR3 is CATSDPTGHYYNEQFF. CDR3 DNA: TGTGCCACCAGTGACCCTACGGGACACTACTACAATGAGCAGTTCTTC.